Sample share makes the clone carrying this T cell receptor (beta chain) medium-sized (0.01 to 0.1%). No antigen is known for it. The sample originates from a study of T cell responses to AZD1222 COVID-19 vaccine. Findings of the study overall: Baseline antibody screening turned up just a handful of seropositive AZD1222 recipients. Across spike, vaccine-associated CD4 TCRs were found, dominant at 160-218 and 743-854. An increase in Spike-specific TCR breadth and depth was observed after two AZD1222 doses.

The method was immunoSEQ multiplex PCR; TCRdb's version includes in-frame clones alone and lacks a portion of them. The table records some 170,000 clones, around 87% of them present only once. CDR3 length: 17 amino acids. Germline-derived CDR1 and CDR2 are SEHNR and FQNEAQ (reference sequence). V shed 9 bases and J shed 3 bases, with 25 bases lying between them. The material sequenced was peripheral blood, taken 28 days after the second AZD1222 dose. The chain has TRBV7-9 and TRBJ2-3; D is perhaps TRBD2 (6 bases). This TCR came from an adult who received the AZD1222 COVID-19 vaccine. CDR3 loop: CASIGRDSGPMTDTQYF. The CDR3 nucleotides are TGTGCCAGTATAGGACGGGACTCCGGCCCCATGACAGATACGCAGTATTTT.